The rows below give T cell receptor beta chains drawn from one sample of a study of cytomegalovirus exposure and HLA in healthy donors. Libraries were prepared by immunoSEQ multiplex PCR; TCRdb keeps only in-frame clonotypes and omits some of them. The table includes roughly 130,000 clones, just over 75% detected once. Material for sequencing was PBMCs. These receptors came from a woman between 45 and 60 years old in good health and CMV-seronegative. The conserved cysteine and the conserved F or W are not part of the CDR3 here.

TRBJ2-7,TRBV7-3,ASSLTNGAGGSYEQY
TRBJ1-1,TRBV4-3,ASSPQVAMNTEAF
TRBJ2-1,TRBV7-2,ASSLPLTSRSKDEQF
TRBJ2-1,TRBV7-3,ASSLRGGRAANEQF
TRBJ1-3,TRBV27,ASSAGQNSGNTIY
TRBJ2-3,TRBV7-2,ASSLGGAGATDTQY
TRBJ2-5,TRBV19,ASSTVNLETQY
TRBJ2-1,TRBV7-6,ASSAGGGTWNEQF
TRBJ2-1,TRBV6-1,EGGQGDDNEQF
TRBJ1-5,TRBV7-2,ASRATGQRSNQPQH
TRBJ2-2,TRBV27,ASSQFPGLAGPNTGELF
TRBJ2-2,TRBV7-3,ASSPSSSGTMGELF
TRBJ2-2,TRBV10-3,AISAGGRAIAGELF
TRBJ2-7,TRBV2,ASSEGPRDEQY
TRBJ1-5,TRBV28,ASSLSGDRAPQH
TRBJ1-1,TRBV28,ASSDTGGVNTEAF
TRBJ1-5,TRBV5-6,ASSFRDRGNQPQH
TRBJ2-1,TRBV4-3,ASSQRQGDYNEQF
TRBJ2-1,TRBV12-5,ASGLVQGTVRPSSYNEQF
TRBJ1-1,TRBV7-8,ASSPGTGLLWTEAF
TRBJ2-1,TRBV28,ASRQGGYNEQF
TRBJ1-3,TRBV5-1,ASSSGAGNTIY
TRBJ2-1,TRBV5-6,ASSLAGGIEF
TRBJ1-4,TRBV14,ASSQVQGGNEKLF
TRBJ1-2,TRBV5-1,ASSLGRSTNYGYT
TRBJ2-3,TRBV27,ASSFLRGLAGGRADTQY
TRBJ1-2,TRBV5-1,ASSLETGAPNYGYT
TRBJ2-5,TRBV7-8,ASSLRVGIQETQY
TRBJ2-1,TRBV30,AFLAGEINEQF
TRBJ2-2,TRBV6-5,ASGLAAANTGELF
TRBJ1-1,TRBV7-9,ASRAPPQGVNTEAF
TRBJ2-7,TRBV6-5,ASSTGTSGSYEQY
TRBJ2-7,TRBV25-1,ASSAGTGGGEQY
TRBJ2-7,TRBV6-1,ASSEGARGYEQY
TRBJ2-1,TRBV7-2,ASSLGPGETFNEQF
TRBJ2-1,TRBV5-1,ASSSRLAGEGEQF
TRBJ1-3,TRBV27,ASSSGVSGNTIY
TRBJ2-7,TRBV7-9,ASAPGDTLSYEQY
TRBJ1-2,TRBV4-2,ASTLNAGENYGYT
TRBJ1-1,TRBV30,AWSFYDRLNTEAF
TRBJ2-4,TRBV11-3,ASRGGASGTNIQY
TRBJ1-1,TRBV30,AWRPPTPSGNTEAF
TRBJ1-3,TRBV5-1,ASSAGQGASGNTIY
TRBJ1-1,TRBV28,ASSRHGKGTEAF
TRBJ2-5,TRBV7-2,ASSTASGRVGETQY
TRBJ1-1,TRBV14,ASSHLGQNTEAF
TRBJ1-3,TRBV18,ASSPVSTHSSGNTIY
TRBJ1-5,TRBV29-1,SVEAGSVQPQH
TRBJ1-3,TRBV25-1,ASSQETQGTGNTIY